This T cell receptor (beta chain) came from a study of shared clonotypes between healthy human individuals. Overall study: Three plates each covered CD4 naive and memory; CD8 naive two, CD8 memory one.

Whole-study findings and limits: The study found lower generation probabilities in non-shared clonotypes than in those shared by all four donors. The study sampled only blood, and tissue repertoires likely differ.

Positive CCR7 selection of CD45RO-negative cells yielded the naive CD8 cells, and terminally differentiated effector memory CD45RA+ cells were excluded. Germline CDR1 reads SGDLS; CDR2 reads YYNGEE. The CDR3 consists of 16 residues. V lost 0 bases and J lost 4, with 16 bases in between. In the case of this clone: Antigen: not known.

Profiled with immunoSEQ multiplex PCR; TCRdb holds only in-frame clones, not every one. The sample includes about 800,000 clones, roughly 96% of them seen just once. The receptor was derived from a man aged 30 to 45 in good health. Specimen: naive CD8+ T cells sorted from blood. J is TRBJ2-5 and V is TRBV9, with D uncertain. The CDR3 loop is CASSVEGRGGGETQYF. In nucleotides, the CDR3 is TGTGCCAGCAGCGTAGAGGGAAGAGGTGGCGGAGAGACCCAGTACTTC.